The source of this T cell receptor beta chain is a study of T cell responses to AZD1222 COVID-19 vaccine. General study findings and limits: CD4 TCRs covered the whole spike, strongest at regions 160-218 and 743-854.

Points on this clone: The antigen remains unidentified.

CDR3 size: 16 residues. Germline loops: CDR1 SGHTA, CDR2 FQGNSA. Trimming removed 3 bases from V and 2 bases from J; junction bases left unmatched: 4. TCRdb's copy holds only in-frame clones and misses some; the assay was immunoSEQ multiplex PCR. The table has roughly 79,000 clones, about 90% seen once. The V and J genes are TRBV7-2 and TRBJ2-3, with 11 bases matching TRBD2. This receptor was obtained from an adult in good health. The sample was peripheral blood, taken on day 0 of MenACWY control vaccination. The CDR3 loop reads CASSFPGLAVTDTQYF. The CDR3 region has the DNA TGTGCCAGCAGCTTTCCGGGACTAGCGGTCACAGATACGCAGTATTTT.